One and the same sample provided the 20 T cell receptor beta chains below, sequenced in a study of blood T cell repertoires in COVID-19. Data came from immunoSEQ multiplex PCR; TCRdb stores just in-frame clones and leaves some out. The data contain roughly 200,000 clones, 83% of them seen just once; the ten biggest clones take up 4.5% to 5%. The sequenced sample consisted of PBMCs or T cells enriched from blood (not recorded which). All receptors derive from a woman aged 50 to 65 who had been exposed to COVID-19.

The chain combines TRBV21-1 with TRBJ2-3; the D segment call TRBD2 is taken from the table without a DNA check. TRBV21-1 is given as a pseudogene. CDR3 length: 16 residues. The CDR3 is CASSPLGGAGTDTQYF. CDR3 sequence (DNA): TGTGCCAGCAGCCCACTCGGAGGGGCCGGCACAGATACGCAGTATTTT.

The rearrangement joins TRBV12-3 or TRBV12-4 to TRBJ1-3, with 7 positions matching TRBD1. With V trimmed by 6 bases and J by 5 bases, 4 bases remained unmatched. This CDR3 region has 13 residues. The CDR3 reads CASRRQGRNTIYF. Here the CDR3 DNA reads TGTGCCAGCAGACGACAGGGAAGAAACACCATATATTTT.

The CDR3 DNA is TGTGCCATCAGGGGGACAGAGAGGAACACTGAAGCTTTCTTT. This codes for CAIRGTERNTEAFF. The V call is TRBV10-3, the J call TRBJ1-1; 7 nucleotides align to TRBD1. With V trimmed by 6 bases and J by 1 base, 5 bases remained unmatched. The CDR3 has 14 amino acids. Looked up from germline, CDR1 is ENHRY and CDR2 is SYGVKD.

This clone was recorded a few times. The J gene is TRBJ1-5, the V gene TRBV19, with TRBD1 matching 9 bases. CDR3 length equals 15 residues. V was clipped by 4 bases and J by 1 base; unmatched bases: 2. Per germline, CDR1 LNHDA and CDR2 SQIVND (reference sequence). In DNA form, the CDR3 reads TGTGCCAGTAGTAGGGGGACAGGGAGCAATCAGCCCCAGCATTTT. This translates into CASSRGTGSNQPQHF.

This chain uses TRBV5-4 with TRBJ1-2; weak D call: TRBD1 (5 bases). Trimming took off 4 bases at V and 11 bases at J, with 18 bases between the two ends. The CDR3 is 13 amino acids. The germline CDR1 and CDR2 sequences are SGHNT and YYREEE (reference sequence). The CDR3 spells CASSPAGTRRYTF. The CDR3 DNA follows: TGTGCCAGCAGCCCAGCGGGGACCCGCCGATACACCTTC.

V gene TRBV15 combines with J gene TRBJ1-1; D unclear. This CDR3 region has 13 residues. CDR1 LNHNV and CDR2 YYDKDF come from the germline V gene (reference sequence). V lost 1 base, J lost 5 bases, and 8 bases lay in between. The CDR3 DNA reads as TGTGCCACCAGCAGAGTGGGCCAGACTGAAGCTTTCTTT. This codes for CATSRVGQTEAFF.

The rearrangement joins TRBV12-3 or TRBV12-4 to TRBJ1-1; 8 bases align to TRBD1. J was trimmed by 1 base and V by 8 bases; bases with no gene match: 3. The CDR3 runs 13 residues. CDR3 DNA sequence: TGTGCCAGCCGTCAGGGGGCGAACACTGAAGCTTTCTTT. It is translated as CASRQGANTEAFF.

The gene calls are TRBV13 and TRBJ2-5; 13 bases match TRBD2. The germline gives CDR1 PRHDT, CDR2 FYEKMQ (reference sequence). V shed 5 bases, J shed 2 bases, and the junction held 2 bases outside the gene matches. The CDR3 is made up of 15 amino acids. The CDR3 DNA is TGTGCCAGCAGCACGACTAGCGGGGGGCAAGAGACCCAGTACTTC. It translates to CASSTTSGGQETQYF.

V is TRBV7-2 and J is TRBJ2-1, with 7 bases that match TRBD2. Germline CDR1 reads SGHTA; CDR2 reads FQGNSA. Losses at the gene ends were 2 bases for V and 8 bases for J; bases not matched to a gene: 12. The CDR3 extends over 16 amino acids. The DNA of the CDR3 is TGTGCCAGCAGCTTATCAGCCAGCGGGGTATATGATGAGCAGTTCTTC. Protein: CASSLSASGVYDEQFF.

V usage is TRBV5-1 and J usage is TRBJ2-2, with a tentative D call TRBD2 (5 bases). The V gene lost 3 bases and the J gene lost 8 bases, with 17 bases spanning the gap. CDR3 length: 15 amino acids. Looked up from germline, CDR1 is SGHRS and CDR2 is YFSETQ. Written as DNA, the CDR3 is TGCGCCAGCAGCTCTAGGCAACCCCGGGGAGGGGAGCTGTTTTTT. Amino acid sequence: CASSSRQPRGGELFF. The variable domain in full, with the rest retrieved from reference TRBV5-1 and TRBJ2-2, is KAGVTQTPRYLIKTRGQQVTLSCSPISGHRSVSWYQQTPGQGLQFLFEYFSETQRNKGNFPGRFSGRQFSNSRSEMNVSTLELGDSALYLCASSSRQPRGGELFFGEGSRLTVL.

The rearrangement links TRBV18 to TRBJ2-2; 7 nucleotides align to TRBD1. The germline V gene has CDR1 KGHSH and CDR2 LQKENI. J was trimmed by 6 bases and V by 3 bases; bases with no gene match: 10. The CDR3 has 16 amino acids. CDR3 in amino acids: CASSPTGAAFPGELFF. DNA for the CDR3: TGTGCCAGCTCACCCACAGGGGCGGCTTTCCCCGGGGAGCTGTTTTTT.

J is TRBJ2-3 and V is TRBV6-5, with 14 bases lining up with TRBD2. CDR1 MNHEY and CDR2 SVGAGI come from the germline V gene. The trim removed 5 bases at V and 8 bases at J, leaving 3 bases unmatched. The CDR3 is made up of 14 amino acids. CDR3 protein: CASSPGLAGGTQYF. CDR3 sequence (DNA): TGTGCCAGCAGTCCCGGACTAGCGGGGGGTACGCAGTATTTT.

V gene TRBV29-1 combines with J gene TRBJ1-3, with TRBD1 as a possible D gene (5 bases). CDR1 and CDR2 from the germline V gene are SQVTM and ANQGSEA. The CDR3 consists of 11 residues. Trimming took off 4 bases at V and 8 bases at J, with 9 bases between the two ends. CDR3: CSVGIGDTIYF. Written as DNA, the CDR3 is TGCAGCGTTGGGATAGGGGACACCATATATTTT.

This chain uses TRBV4-3 with TRBJ2-3; possibly TRBD1 for D (6 bases). The CDR3 has 16 amino acids. The V gene lost 5 bases and the J gene lost 1 base, with 16 bases spanning the gap. The germline CDR1 and CDR2 sequences are LGHNA and YSLEER. The CDR3 DNA follows: TGCGCCAGCAGCTGGGGGCCCCCAGGGGGCACAGATACGCAGTATTTT. Amino acid sequence: CASSWGPPGGTDTQYF.

The gene calls are TRBV3-1 (or the pseudogene TRBV3-2) and TRBJ1-6; D is perhaps TRBD1 (5 bases). Germline CDR1 reads LGHDT; CDR2 reads YNNKEL (reference sequence). V was pared by 0 bases and J by 10 bases, with 10 bases between. The CDR3 is 14 amino acids. In DNA form, the CDR3 reads TGTGCCAGCAGCCAAGATGAGGGGAGGTCACCCCTCCACTTT. This codes for CASSQDEGRSPLHF.

The chain has TRBV12-3 or TRBV12-4 and TRBJ1-2; weak D call: TRBD1 (6 bases). The CDR3 is made up of 13 amino acids. Trimming removed 6 bases from V and 8 bases from J, with 16 bases in between. CDR3 loop: CASRVTGISGYTF. CDR3 in DNA: TGTGCCAGCAGGGTTACAGGGATTTCGGGCTACACCTTC.

This sequence joins TRBV11-3 and TRBJ2-3; maybe TRBD2 (5 bases). The germline gives CDR1 SGHNT, CDR2 YENEEA. V was clipped by 1 base and J by 2 bases, with 10 bases between them. This CDR3 region has 15 residues. The CDR3 DNA sequence: TGTGCCAGCAGCTTAGGCGGACTGAACACAGATACGCAGTATTTT. Protein: CASSLGGLNTDTQYF.

In the case of this clone: The same CDR3 arises from other DNA sequences in this sample as well. This chain uses TRBV9 with TRBJ1-3; D may be TRBD1 (6 bases). The CDR3 runs to 15 residues. With 4 bases removed from V and 0 bases from J, the gap between germline ends came to 11 bases. CDR1 and CDR2 (germline): SGDLS, YYNGEE. DNA of the CDR3: TGTGCCAGCAGCTTAGGGGGACTCTCTGGAAACACCATATATTTT. This codes for CASSLGGLSGNTIYF.

The chain uses TRBV6-2 or TRBV6-3 and TRBJ1-1, with D hard to call. V was trimmed by 2 bases and J by 4 bases, leaving 20 bases between them. The CDR3 extends over 17 amino acids. Germline V gene lookup returns CDR1 MNHEY and CDR2 SVGEGT. The CDR3 protein is CASSYPKPGLRSTEAFF. CDR3 sequence (DNA): TGTGCCAGCAGTTACCCTAAACCGGGTCTTCGGAGCACTGAAGCTTTCTTT.

The chain recombines TRBV9 with TRBJ1-2, with 8 bases aligning to TRBD1. Germline values: CDR1 SGDLS, CDR2 YYNGEE. This CDR3 comprises 13 residues. J lost 4 bases, V lost 6 bases, and 5 bases had no gene match. The CDR3 DNA is TGTGCCAGCACCCTCGACAGGGGCTATGGCTACACCTTC. The encoded protein is CASTLDRGYGYTF.